Listed below are T cell receptor beta chains from one sample, sequenced in a study of CD4+ T cells in melanoma. Clones were sequenced by immunoSEQ multiplex PCR, and TCRdb holds only the in-frame ones, with some missing. The table has 110,000 to 150,000 clones, 85% to 95% seen once. Receptor source: a human donor with melanoma. CDR3s include the opening cysteine and the closing phenylalanine or tryptophan. The D gene is left open where the match is weak. Some rows have no size entry. The others give once, few or many, or a class for an expanded clone.

D gene | J gene | V gene | clone size | CDR3 DNA | CDR3 protein
TRBD1 | TRBJ1-2 | TRBV6-5 | . | TGTGCCAGCAGACCGGGACAGGGGCAGCATGGCTACACCTTC | CASRPGQGQHGYTF
. | TRBJ1-2 | TRBV5-4 | . | TGTGCCAGCAGCTCAGCGGGGGGCAGTGGCTACACCTTC | CASSSAGGSGYTF
. | TRBJ1-6 | TRBV18 | . | TGTGCCAGCTCACCTACACAGGGAGATTCACCCCTCCACTTT | CASSPTQGDSPLHF
. | TRBJ2-7 | TRBV7-2 | . | TGTGCCAGCAGGCCTGACGGGATGTCCTACGAGCAGTACTTC | CASRPDGMSYEQYF
. | TRBJ2-7 | TRBV11-2 | . | TGTGCCAGCAGCCCGATCAACAGGGAGCAGGGGTACGAGCAGTACTTC | CASSPINREQGYEQYF
. | TRBJ1-4 | TRBV10-3 | . | TGTGCCGGAAACAGCTTACCCGGTGAAAAACTGTTTTTT | CAGNSLPGEKLFF
. | TRBJ2-5 | TRBV19 | . | TGTGCCAGTAGCTTTGGGGACCCGGGTACGCAAGAGACCCAGTACTTC | CASSFGDPGTQETQYF
. | TRBJ1-3 | TRBV4-1 | . | TGCGCCAGCAGCCGTTGGTCGACTGGAAACACCATATATTTT | CASSRWSTGNTIYF
TRBD1 | TRBJ1-1 | TRBV6-6 | . | TGTGCCAGCTACCAGGGGGCCAACACTGAAGCTTTCTTT | CASYQGANTEAFF
. | TRBJ2-7 | TRBV6-1 | . | TGTGCCAGCAGTGAGAGCACACCGGGACCCTACGAGCAGTACTTC | CASSESTPGPYEQYF
TRBD1 | TRBJ2-1 | TRBV18 | . | TGTGCCAGCTCACTGGGACAGGGGAACGATGAGCAGTTCTTC | CASSLGQGNDEQFF
. | TRBJ1-5 | TRBV5-1 | . | TGCGCCAGCAGCTTGGGGACGTCGGGTTGGCAGCCCCAGCATTTT | CASSLGTSGWQPQHF
TRBD1 | TRBJ1-5 | TRBV19 | . | TGTGCCAGTAGTCCACGGCAGGGGGCGGGTCAGCCCCAGCATTTT | CASSPRQGAGQPQHF
. | TRBJ1-4 | TRBV5-1 | . | TGCGCCAGCAGCTTGGCCTTTTCGTGGGTGGGGGCAGAACTGTTTTTT | CASSLAFSWVGAELFF
. | TRBJ1-2 | TRBV7-9 | . | TGTGCCAGCAGCACGGTGGAGAGCTATGGCTACACCTTC | CASSTVESYGYTF
. | TRBJ1-4 | TRBV7-3 | . | TGTGCCAGCAGCCGCGGACCGGGCCAAAAACTGTTTTTT | CASSRGPGQKLFF
TRBD1 | TRBJ1-1 | TRBV5-1 | few | TGCGCCAGCAGCCGGACAGGGGGCGGGTCTGAAGCTTTCTTT | CASSRTGGGSEAFF